The 5 T cell receptor beta chains below were found in one sample sequenced in a study of blood T cell repertoires in COVID-19. Produced via immunoSEQ multiplex PCR; TCRdb's table is partial and in-frame only. Here the sample spans some 180,000 clones, more than 70% being singletons. The sequenced sample was PBMCs or T cells enriched from blood (not recorded which). The receptors derive from a man aged 35 to 55 who had recovered from COVID-19.

The chain joins TRBV5-4 to TRBJ2-5, with 10 positions matching TRBD1. CDR3 length: 16 residues. The germline gives CDR1 SGHNT, CDR2 YYREEE (reference sequence). V lost 4 bases and J lost 4; bases outside the gene matches: 10. The CDR3 DNA sequence: TGTGCCAGCAGCACCCCGGGACAGGGGCCGGGAGAGACCCAGTACTTC. Its translation: CASSTPGQGPGETQYF.

The V gene is TRBV2, the J gene TRBJ1-2; the D is unclear. CDR1 SNHLY and CDR2 FYNNEI come from the germline V gene. This CDR3 comprises 12 residues. Trimming removed 1 base from V and 11 bases from J, with 11 bases in between. CDR3 in amino acids: CASSEESERYTF. In DNA, the CDR3 is TGTGCCAGCAGTGAAGAGTCCGAGAGGTACACCTTC.

This clone was observed a few times. The rearrangement links TRBV4-2 to TRBJ2-3; TRBD2 matches 7 bases. Germline CDR1 LGHNA, CDR2 YNFKEQ. Losses at the gene ends were 4 bases for V and 6 bases for J; bases not matched to a gene: 10. There are 15 residues in the CDR3. The CDR3 DNA is TGTGCCAGCAGCCCCGGGGACTACACCCCTGATACGCAGTATTTT. Its protein product is CASSPGDYTPDTQYF.

V gene TRBV5-8 combines with J gene TRBJ1-2; TRBD1 agrees at 7 bases. V lost 3 bases, J lost 8 bases, and 10 bases stayed unmatched. CDR1 and CDR2 from the germline V gene are SGHTS and YDEGEE. The length of the CDR3 is 14 residues. Here the CDR3 DNA reads TGTGCCAGCAGCTGGAATACACAGGGGAGGGGCTACACCTTC. It specifies CASSWNTQGRGYTF.

The V and J genes are TRBV27 and TRBJ1-1; 7 positions match TRBD1. The CDR3 is 17 residues long. CDR1 and CDR2 from the germline V gene are MNHEY and SMNVEV (reference sequence). Trimming took 0 bases from V and 4 from J; bases not matched to a gene: 11. In DNA, the CDR3 is TGTGCCAGCAGTTTATCACCCCCCAGACAGGGTGGCACTGAAGCTTTCTTT. This sequence encodes CASSLSPPRQGGTEAFF.